This TCR beta chain was obtained from a study of T cell responses to AZD1222 COVID-19 vaccine. Whole-study results and caveats: The study found Spike-specific TCR breadth and depth rose after two AZD1222 doses. Repertoire sampling occurred only after the peak T cell response.

A word on this clone: What it recognizes is unknown.

The table came from immunoSEQ multiplex PCR; TCRdb's copy has only in-frame clones and leaves some out. The sample yields roughly 120,000 clones, about 91% seen once. Per the germline V gene, CDR1 is MNHEY and CDR2 is SVGAGI. Trimming cost V 8 bases and J 2 bases, with 11 bases left between them. The length of the CDR3 is 13 residues. The specimen comprised peripheral blood, sampled on day 0 of AZD1222 vaccination. The rearrangement joins TRBV6-5 to TRBJ2-3; D call uncertain. This receptor was identified in an adult in good health. CDR3: CASARQHTDTQYF. CDR3 in DNA: TGTGCCAGCGCGCGGCAACACACAGATACGCAGTATTTT.